This T cell receptor beta chain was recorded in a study of cytomegalovirus exposure and HLA in healthy donors. The table came from immunoSEQ multiplex PCR; TCRdb's copy has only in-frame clones and leaves some out. The data contain under 200,000 clones, roughly 89% of them singletons. This CDR3 has 16 amino acids. Per the germline V gene, CDR1 is SQVTM and CDR2 is ANQGSEA. J was trimmed by 5 bases and V by 0 bases; bases with no gene match: 11. As to this clone: The antigen is undetermined.

The study's findings and limits: Researchers reported that three CMV-associated chains were confirmed in vitro as CMV antigen-specific.

Material: PBMCs. This clonotype was sampled from a man between 18 and 35 years old in good health and CMV-seropositive. The chain uses TRBV29-1 and TRBJ2-3; 7 bases fit TRBD2. In DNA, the CDR3 is TGCAGCGTTGAAGATTGGCGCGGGAGCGCCGTAGATACGCAGTATTTT. Translated, it gives CSVEDWRGSAVDTQYF.